Listed below are T cell receptor beta chains from one sample, sequenced in a study of CD8 T cells in ankylosing spondylitis. TCRdb independently ran MiXCR on the 5' RACE reads; one entry per CDR3 protein. Here the sample spans under 850,000 distinct CDR3 sequences, 19% being singletons. The specimen sequenced was blood, either unsorted or a sorted T cell fraction (not recorded which). The receptor set was obtained from a male donor with ankylosing spondylitis. Both conserved end residues are part of each CDR3. D genes are given only for firm matches. Clone size is not always given. Where it is, it says once, few, many or a class for expanded clones.

size	V	J	D	DNA	CDR3
.	TRBV10-3	TRBJ2-6	.	TGTGCCATCAGTGAGTCGATACAGGGCTTTCTCTCTGGGGCCAACGTCCTGACTTTC	CAISESIQGFLSGANVLTF
.	TRBV7-7	TRBJ2-2	TRBD1	TGTGCCAGCAGCTTGCGGACAGGTCCGGACACCGGGGAGCTGTTTTTT	CASSLRTGPDTGELFF
few	TRBV12-3/TRBV12-4	TRBJ1-6	.	TGTGCCAGCAGTCCCTGGGGGAATTCGGCTTCACCCCTCCACTTT	CASSPWGNSASPLHF
.	TRBV12-3/TRBV12-4	TRBJ2-1	TRBD2	TGTGCCAGCAGTCCTTTAGCGGGAAGGTCTCTGGATGAGCAGTTCTTC	CASSPLAGRSLDEQFF
.	TRBV27	TRBJ1-1	.	TGTGCCAGCAGTTTATTGAGGGGGTGGCCGAGCACTGAAGCTTTCTTT	CASSLLRGWPSTEAFF
.	TRBV20-1	TRBJ1-6	TRBD1	TGCAGTGCTAGAGCCGGGACAGACTATTCACCCCTCCACTTT	CSARAGTDYSPLHF
many	TRBV7-2	TRBJ2-3	TRBD2	TGTGCCAGCAGCTTAGGTTGGTGGGCGGGAGTCACAGATACGCAGTATTTT	CASSLGWWAGVTDTQYF
few	TRBV20-1	TRBJ2-7	TRBD2	TGCAGTGCTATTAGCGGGAGTTCCTACGAGCAGTACTTC	CSAISGSSYEQYF
few	TRBV6-1	TRBJ1-5	.	TGTGCCAGCAGTGAACAAGGGATTTATAGCAATCAGCCCCAGCATTTT	CASSEQGIYSNQPQHF
few	TRBV5-1	TRBJ1-3	.	TGCGCCAGCAGCTTGCAGAACTCTGGAAACACCATATATTTT	CASSLQNSGNTIYF
few	TRBV7-9	TRBJ2-7	.	TGTGCCAGCAGCTCTGAGCGCACGGCCTTCCCTTTCTACGAGCAGTACTTC	CASSSERTAFPFYEQYF
.	TRBV27	TRBJ2-1	TRBD2	TGTGCCAGCAGTTTCCGATATATCCCCGCGGGGGCGGGAGGTAATGAGCAGTTCTTC	CASSFRYIPAGAGGNEQFF
many	TRBV24-1	TRBJ2-5	TRBD1	TGTGCCACCGGGACAGGGGACCAAGAGACCCAGTACTTC	CATGTGDQETQYF
.	TRBV2	TRBJ2-2	.	TGTGCCAGCAGTGAGAGGGTCCCCGGGGAGCTGTTTTTT	CASSERVPGELFF
few	TRBV20-1	TRBJ1-1	.	TGCAGTGCTAGTCCGGGGGGGGGCTATGAAGCTTTCTTT	CSASPGGGYEAFF
.	TRBV5-6	TRBJ1-1	.	TGTGCCAGCAGCTTCTTGGACACTGAAGCTTTCTTT	CASSFLDTEAFF